This TCR beta chain was documented in a study of blood T cells in healthy people across ages. Findings and caveats of the study: Higher diversity and more naive CD4+ cells were features of long-lived donors, compared to aged donors. Researchers report that TCR beta diversity correlated strongly with naive T cell percentage.

Remarks on this clonotype: The antigen is undetermined.

The CDR3 consists of 13 residues. Per germline, CDR1 SQVTM and CDR2 ANQGSEA. The ends were cut back, 0 bases at V and 5 bases at J, with 10 bases in the middle. The use of a sample-barcoded 5' primer and a J-beta primer mix characterized a second PCR of roughly 6 to 11 cycles. Researchers report that a template-switch adaptor with 12 random nucleotides tagged each cDNA molecule. TCRdb re-called the 5' RACE reads with MiXCR, one entry per CDR3 protein. This table holds approximately 800,000 distinct CDR3 sequences, just under 25% found once. Separately, the same data were catalogued under a study of T cells of mothers and their children. As reported in that work: Study donors consisted of three healthy Caucasian mothers and their six children.

Sequences were obtained from blood. The chain joins TRBV29-1 to TRBJ2-5, with D perhaps TRBD2 (6 bases). The clonotype originates from a boy younger than 18 in good health. The CDR3 here is CSVEEEGRETQYF. The CDR3 region has the DNA TGCAGCGTTGAAGAGGAGGGGCGGGAGACCCAGTACTTC.